This T cell receptor beta chain emerged from a study of blood T cell repertoires in COVID-19. TCRdb keeps only in-frame clones here, not all; method: immunoSEQ multiplex PCR. The data contain more than 200,000 clones, roughly 86% of them singletons. Germline V gene lookup returns CDR1 MNHEY and CDR2 SVGEGT. Unmatched junction bases numbered 5, after V lost 5 bases and J lost 3 bases. The CDR3 is 14 residues long. Sequencing input: PBMCs or T cells enriched from blood (not recorded which). The genes are TRBV6-2 or TRBV6-3 and TRBJ1-1, with TRBD1 matching over 8 bases. The source of this sequence is a young woman with acute COVID-19. The CDR3 sequence: CASSQDRADTEAFF. CDR3 bases: TGTGCCAGCAGTCAGGACAGGGCGGACACTGAAGCTTTCTTT.